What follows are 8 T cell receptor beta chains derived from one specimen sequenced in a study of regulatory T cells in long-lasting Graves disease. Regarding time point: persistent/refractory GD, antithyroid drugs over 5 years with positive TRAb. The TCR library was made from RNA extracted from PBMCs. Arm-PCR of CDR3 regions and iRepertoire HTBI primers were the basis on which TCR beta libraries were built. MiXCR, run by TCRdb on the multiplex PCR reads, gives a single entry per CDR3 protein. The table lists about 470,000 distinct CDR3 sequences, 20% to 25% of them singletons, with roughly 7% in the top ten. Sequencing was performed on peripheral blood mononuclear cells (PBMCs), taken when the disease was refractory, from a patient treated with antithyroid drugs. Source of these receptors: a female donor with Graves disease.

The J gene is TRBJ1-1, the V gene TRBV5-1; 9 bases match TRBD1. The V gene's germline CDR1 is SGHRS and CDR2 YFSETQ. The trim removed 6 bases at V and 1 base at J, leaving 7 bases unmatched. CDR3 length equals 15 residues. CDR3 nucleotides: TGCGCCAGCACAGGACAGGGGATGGCGAACACTGAAGCTTTCTTT. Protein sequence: CASTGQGMANTEAFF. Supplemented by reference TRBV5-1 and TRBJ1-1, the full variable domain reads KAGVTQTPRYLIKTRGQQVTLSCSPISGHRSVSWYQQTPGQGLQFLFEYFSETQRNKGNFPGRFSGRQFSNSRSEMNVSTLELGDSALYLCASTGQGMANTEAFFGQGTRLTVV.

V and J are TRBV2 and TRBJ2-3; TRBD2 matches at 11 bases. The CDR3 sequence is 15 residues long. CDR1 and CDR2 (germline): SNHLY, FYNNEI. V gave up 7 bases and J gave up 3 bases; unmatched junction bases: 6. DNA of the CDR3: TGTGCCAGCACCTTACTAGCGGGAGTGACAGATACGCAGTATTTT. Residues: CASTLLAGVTDTQYF.

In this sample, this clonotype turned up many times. CDR3 in amino acids: CASEDYPETQYF. The DNA for the CDR3 is TGTGCCAGCGAGGACTATCCGGAGACCCAGTACTTC. The chain links TRBV6-2 or TRBV6-3 to TRBJ2-5; a weak D match, TRBD2 (6 bases). The CDR3 consists of 12 residues. Germline V gene data show CDR1 as MNHEY and CDR2 as SVGEGT. The V end lost 8 bases, the J end lost 5 bases, and 12 bases lay between the germline ends.

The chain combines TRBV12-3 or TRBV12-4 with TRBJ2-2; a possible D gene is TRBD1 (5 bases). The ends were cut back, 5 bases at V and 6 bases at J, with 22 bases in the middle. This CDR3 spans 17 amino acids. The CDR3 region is CASSPVPGQGFSGELFF. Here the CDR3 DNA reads TGTGCCAGCAGTCCCGTCCCAGGGCAGGGATTTTCCGGGGAGCTGTTTTTT.

CDR3: CASSIAQGHTEAFF. Written as DNA, the CDR3 is TGCGCCAGCAGTATTGCCCAGGGACACACTGAAGCTTTCTTT. This chain links TRBV5-1 with TRBJ1-1; the D gene is possibly TRBD1 (5 bases). This CDR3 spans 14 amino acids. V gave up 5 bases and J gave up 3 bases, with 14 bases separating them. From germline, CDR1 is SGHRS and CDR2 YFSETQ. The full variable domain, rest sourced from reference TRBV5-1 and TRBJ1-1, is KAGVTQTPRYLIKTRGQQVTLSCSPISGHRSVSWYQQTPGQGLQFLFEYFSETQRNKGNFPGRFSGRQFSNSRSEMNVSTLELGDSALYLCASSIAQGHTEAFFGQGTRLTVV.

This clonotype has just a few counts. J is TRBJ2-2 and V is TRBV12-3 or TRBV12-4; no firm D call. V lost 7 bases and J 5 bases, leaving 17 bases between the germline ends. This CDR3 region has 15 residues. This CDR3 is CASNLWRLRTGELFF. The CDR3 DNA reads TGTGCCAGCAATCTATGGCGTCTTCGGACCGGGGAGCTGTTTTTT.

The DNA of the CDR3 is TGCGCCAGCAGCTTCCAAGAGGACACTGAAGCTTTCTTT. Its protein product is CASSFQEDTEAFF. The gene calls are TRBV4-1 and TRBJ1-1; D is undetermined. CDR1 and CDR2 (germline): MGHRA, YSYEKL. This CDR3 is built from 13 residues. V was trimmed by 5 bases and J by 3 bases, leaving 10 bases between them.

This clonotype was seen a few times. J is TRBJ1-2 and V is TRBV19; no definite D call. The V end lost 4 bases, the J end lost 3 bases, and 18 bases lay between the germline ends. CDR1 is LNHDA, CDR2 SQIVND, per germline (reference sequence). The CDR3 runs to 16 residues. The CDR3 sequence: CASSRTVDQSYYGYTF. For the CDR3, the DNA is TGTGCCAGTAGTAGAACAGTGGATCAATCCTACTATGGCTACACCTTC.